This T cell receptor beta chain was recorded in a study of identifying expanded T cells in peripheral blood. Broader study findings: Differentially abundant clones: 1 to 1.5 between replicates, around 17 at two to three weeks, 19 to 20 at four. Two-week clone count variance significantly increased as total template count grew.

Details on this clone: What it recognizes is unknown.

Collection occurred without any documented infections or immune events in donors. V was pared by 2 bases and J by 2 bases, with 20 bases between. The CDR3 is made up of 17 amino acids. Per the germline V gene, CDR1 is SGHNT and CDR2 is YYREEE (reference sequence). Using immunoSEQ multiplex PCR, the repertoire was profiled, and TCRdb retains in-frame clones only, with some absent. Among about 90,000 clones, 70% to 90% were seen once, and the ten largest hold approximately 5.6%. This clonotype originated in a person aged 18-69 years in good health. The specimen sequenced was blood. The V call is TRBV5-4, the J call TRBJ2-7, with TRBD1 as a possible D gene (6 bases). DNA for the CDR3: TGTGCCAGCAGCTTCCGACGGACAGAATTATCGGCCTACGAGCAGTACTTC. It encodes CASSFRRTELSAYEQYF. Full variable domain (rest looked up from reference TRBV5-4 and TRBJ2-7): ETGVTQSPTHLIKTRGQQVTLRCSSQSGHNTVSWYQQALGQGPQFIFQYYREEENGRGNFPPRFSGLQFPNYSSELNVNALELDDSALYLCASSFRRTELSAYEQYFGPGTRLTVT.